A selection of T cell receptor beta chains follows, all from one sample in a study of vaccination and CD4 T cells after COVID-19. These TCRs are of unknown antigen specificity. TCRdb recomputed calls from the PCR reads with MiXCR, one row per CDR3 protein. The sample has about 4,600 distinct CDR3 sequences; roughly 40% are singletons. Input material: CD4+ T cells from blood, cultured in vitro. The receptors were gathered from a human donor who had recovered from COVID-19. Both conserved end residues are part of each CDR3. The order of the fields is clone size, V gene, D gene, J gene, CDR3 DNA, CDR3 protein. D genes are given only for firm matches. Not all rows give a size; the values are once, few, many and, for expanded clones, a class.

.,TRBV20-1,.,TRBJ2-7,TGCAGTGCTAGATCCCCTCGGGGTGGAAATTACGAGCAGTACTTC,CSARSPRGGNYEQYF
.,TRBV6-1,.,TRBJ1-1,TGTGCCAGCAGTGAAACGCTCAATCGCGGACAGCGTATGAACACTGAAGCTTTCTTT,CASSETLNRGQRMNTEAFF
.,TRBV7-3,TRBD2,TRBJ2-1,TGTGCCAGCAGCTTAAGCGGGGGGGAAATGGGAGCGGACAATGAGCAGTTCTTC,CASSLSGGEMGADNEQFF
.,TRBV6-5,TRBD2,TRBJ2-2,TGTGCCAGCAGTTACTGGGGGACTAGCCTCGCCGGGGAGCTGTTTTTT,CASSYWGTSLAGELFF
hyperexpanded,TRBV7-2,.,TRBJ1-6,TGTGCCAGCAGCTTCAGAGTAAGCTCCTATAATTCACCCCTCCACTTT,CASSFRVSSYNSPLHF
few,TRBV7-3,.,TRBJ2-2,TGTGCCAGCAGCATGGACGGAACGGGCACCGGGGAGCTGTTTTTT,CASSMDGTGTGELFF
.,TRBV11-3,TRBD1,TRBJ2-7,TGTGCCAGCAGCCCCCGGGACAGGGGAACCTACGAGCAGTACTTC,CASSPRDRGTYEQYF
few,TRBV7-2,.,TRBJ1-2,TGTGCCAGCAGCATAAGGGGAGGGGATGGAGGTGGCTACACCTTC,CASSIRGGDGGGYTF
few,TRBV27,TRBD1,TRBJ2-3,TGTGCCAGCACGGCCCGGGACAGCCGCACAGATACGCAGTATTTT,CASTARDSRTDTQYF
once,TRBV20-1,TRBD2,TRBJ2-3,TGCAGTGCTTCGGGTGAGCGGGGGTCTAGCGCAGATACGCAGTATTTT,CSASGERGSSADTQYF
.,TRBV6-1,.,TRBJ2-7,TGTGCCAGCAGTGAAAAACCCGGGTCCGACGCCTACGAGCAGTACTTC,CASSEKPGSDAYEQYF
few,TRBV6-1,.,TRBJ2-7,TGTGCCAGCAGAGAGGACAACTCCTACGAGCAGTACTTC,CASREDNSYEQYF
.,TRBV5-1,TRBD2,TRBJ2-7,TGCGCCAGCAGCACAGCGGGAGAGGCGCCCTACGAGCAGTACTTC,CASSTAGEAPYEQYF
.,TRBV4-3,TRBD1,TRBJ2-7,TGCGCCAGCAGCCGCCAACTACGGACAGGGGTCACAACCTACGAGCAGTACTTC,CASSRQLRTGVTTYEQYF
.,TRBV20-1,TRBD1,TRBJ1-5,TGCAGTGCTAGGGCCGGGACAGAGTTCAATCAGCCCCAGCATTTT,CSARAGTEFNQPQHF
.,TRBV4-1,.,TRBJ2-1,TGCGCCAGCAGCCAAGATCGCGCTAGTTCCTACAATGAGCAGTTCTTC,CASSQDRASSYNEQFF
few,TRBV7-2,.,TRBJ1-1,TGTGCCAGCAGCTCAACAGGGTGGACTGAAGCTTTCTTT,CASSSTGWTEAFF
once,TRBV7-8,.,TRBJ2-7,TGTGCCAGCAGCAGAACTAGGACTGGGGCTTACGAGCAGTACTTC,CASSRTRTGAYEQYF
.,TRBV7-2,.,TRBJ2-4,TGTGCCAGCAGCTTTCACGGGTGGGCGTACTTC,CASSFHGWAYF
.,TRBV2,TRBD1,TRBJ1-5,TGTGCCAGCAGCCCGGTTACAGGGGGCAGCAATCAGCCCCAGCATTTT,CASSPVTGGSNQPQHF
.,TRBV19,TRBD1,TRBJ2-7,TGTGCCAGTAGTATAGATCGGGACAGGGGCGAGCAGTACTTC,CASSIDRDRGEQYF
.,TRBV20-1,TRBD1,TRBJ1-2,TGCAGCGTAAACAGGGGGAGAGGCTACACCTTC,CSVNRGRGYTF
few,TRBV6-1,.,TRBJ1-5,TGTGCCAGCACCGAACCCGACAGTGTCAATCAGCCCCAGCATTTT,CASTEPDSVNQPQHF
few,TRBV20-1,.,TRBJ2-7,TGCAGTGCTAGCTTCCGGGACATGGGGGGATGGGAGCAGTACTTC,CSASFRDMGGWEQYF
.,TRBV20-1,.,TRBJ2-5,TGCAGTGCCGGCGGGCGGACGGAGACCCAGTACTTC,CSAGGRTETQYF
few,TRBV6-2/TRBV6-3,.,TRBJ1-5,TGTGCCAGCAGTACCACACAGAACAGGGCATATAGCAATCAGCCCCAGCATTTT,CASSTTQNRAYSNQPQHF
few,TRBV6-2/TRBV6-3,TRBD1,TRBJ1-2,TGTGCCAGCATCGGACCTCCGGGACAGGGTTATGGCTACACCTTC,CASIGPPGQGYGYTF
.,TRBV9,.,TRBJ2-5,TGTGCCAGCAGCGCTAGTATTCAAGAGACCCAGTACTTC,CASSASIQETQYF
.,TRBV5-1,.,TRBJ1-1,TGCGCCAGCAGCCCCCTATCCGGGAACACTGAAGCTTTCTTT,CASSPLSGNTEAFF
.,TRBV30,TRBD1,TRBJ1-6,TGTGCCATGGACAGGATTAACTCACCCCTCCACTTT,CAMDRINSPLHF
.,TRBV7-9,TRBD1,TRBJ1-2,TGTGCCAGCAGTTTAGGACAGGGTGAATACTATGGCTACACCTTC,CASSLGQGEYYGYTF
.,TRBV20-1,.,TRBJ1-3,TGCAGTGCGACCCCCGGTGCAGCATACGGCACCATATATTTT,CSATPGAAYGTIYF
once,TRBV12-3/TRBV12-4,.,TRBJ2-3,TGTGCCAGCAGTTTGGGGGAAGCAGATACGCAGTATTTT,CASSLGEADTQYF
.,TRBV20-1,.,TRBJ1-6,TGCAGTGCTAGAGAGCTGCGGGCGGGTTCACCCCTCCACTTT,CSARELRAGSPLHF
once,TRBV5-1,.,TRBJ2-7,TGCGCCAGCAGCTTGGAAAGGGCAGAGCAGTACTTC,CASSLERAEQYF
.,TRBV7-3,TRBD2,TRBJ2-5,TGTGCCAGCAGCCCTACGGGGACTAGCGGAGAGACCCAGTACTTC,CASSPTGTSGETQYF
.,TRBV30,TRBD2,TRBJ2-3,TGTGCCTGCAGACTAGCGGGAGCAAGAGATACGCAGTATTTT,CACRLAGARDTQYF
.,TRBV20-1,.,TRBJ1-2,TGCAGTGCTAACCCCAGAGTTAACTATGGCTACACCTTC,CSANPRVNYGYTF
.,TRBV18,TRBD2,TRBJ2-1,TGTGCCAGCTCACCGCGGGGGGCCGAGCAGTTCTTC,CASSPRGAEQFF
.,TRBV5-1,.,TRBJ1-1,TGCGCCAGCAGCCTGACGCCGAGGGGCGACACTGAAGCTTTCTTT,CASSLTPRGDTEAFF
.,TRBV20-1,.,TRBJ1-2,TGCAGTGCTAGTGAGGGCGGTATCTATGGCTACACCTTC,CSASEGGIYGYTF
.,TRBV11-1,TRBD2,TRBJ2-7,TGTGCCAGCAGCCGCGGGACTAGCGGGAGGGAAGAGCAGTACTTC,CASSRGTSGREEQYF
.,TRBV27,.,TRBJ2-4,TGTGCCAGCAGTTCCCGATCTCAGTTAGCCAAAAACATTCAGTACTTC,CASSSRSQLAKNIQYF
.,TRBV12-3/TRBV12-4,.,TRBJ1-6,TGTGCCAGCAGTTTTGTGTTTGAATGGACAGCCCTCTTAGGCAATTCACCCCTCCACTTT,CASSFVFEWTALLGNSPLHF
.,TRBV12-3/TRBV12-4,.,TRBJ2-2,TGTGCCAGCAGTTTCGTTGACCGAAGGAGGGAGCTGTTTTTT,CASSFVDRRRELFF
.,TRBV10-3,TRBD1,TRBJ1-2,TGTGCCATCAGTGCCCGGGACAGGGCAGCATATGGCTACACCTTC,CAISARDRAAYGYTF
.,TRBV24-1,.,TRBJ2-1,TGTGCCACCAGTGATTTGACACAGAATGAGTTCTTC,CATSDLTQNEFF
few,TRBV20-1,TRBD1,TRBJ1-2,TGCAGTGCTGATTATGGGACAGGGGACTATGGCTACACCTTC,CSADYGTGDYGYTF
.,TRBV6-5,.,TRBJ2-7,TGTGCCAGCAGTTACGTTCGGCACTACGAGCAGTACTTC,CASSYVRHYEQYF
.,TRBV2,.,TRBJ2-7,TGTGCCAGCAGTGCAGAGGGCTACGAGCAGTACTTC,CASSAEGYEQYF
few,TRBV6-1,.,TRBJ1-5,TGTGCCAGCAGTCTCCAGGGGTTTAGCAATCAGCCCCAGCATTTT,CASSLQGFSNQPQHF
few,TRBV30,.,TRBJ1-2,TGTGCCTGGAGTGTGGGGGGAGAGCTTGGCTACACCTTC,CAWSVGGELGYTF
.,TRBV6-1,TRBD1,TRBJ1-4,TGTGCCAGCAGCATTCAGGGGGGGGGCTATGAAAAACTGTTTTTT,CASSIQGGGYEKLFF
.,TRBV2,TRBD1,TRBJ1-5,TGTGCCAGCAGCCTAGTAGGGGGCTATCAGCCCCAGCATTTT,CASSLVGGYQPQHF
medium-sized,TRBV10-3,TRBD2,TRBJ2-2,TGTGCCATCAGTGAAGCGGGGGGCCCTGGTAACGGGGAGCTGTTTTTT,CAISEAGGPGNGELFF
.,TRBV7-3,.,TRBJ2-5,TGTGCCAGCAGCTTAGAGGTGGAGGCTAAAGAGACCCAGTACTTC,CASSLEVEAKETQYF
.,TRBV12-3/TRBV12-4,.,TRBJ1-1,TGTGCCAGCAGCCTCTCCTTTAGTAACACTGAAGCTTTCTTT,CASSLSFSNTEAFF
.,TRBV6-1,TRBD2,TRBJ2-1,TGTGCCAGCAGCTATAGCGGGGGGGCCTTAAATGAGCAGTTCTTC,CASSYSGGALNEQFF
.,TRBV29-1,.,TRBJ2-3,TGCAGCGTTGAAGCACGGGGCACAGATACGCAGTATTTT,CSVEARGTDTQYF